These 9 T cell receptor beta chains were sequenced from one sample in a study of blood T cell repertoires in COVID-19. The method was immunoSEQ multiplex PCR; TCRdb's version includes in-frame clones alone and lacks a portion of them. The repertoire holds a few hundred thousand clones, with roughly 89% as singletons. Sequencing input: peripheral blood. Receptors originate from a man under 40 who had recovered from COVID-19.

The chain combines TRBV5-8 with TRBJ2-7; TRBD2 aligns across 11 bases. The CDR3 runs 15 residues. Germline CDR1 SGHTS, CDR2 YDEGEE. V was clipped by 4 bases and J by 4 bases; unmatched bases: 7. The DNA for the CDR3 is TGTGCCAGCAGCGAGGGAACTAGCGGGGGTTACGAGCAGTACTTC. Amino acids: CASSEGTSGGYEQYF.

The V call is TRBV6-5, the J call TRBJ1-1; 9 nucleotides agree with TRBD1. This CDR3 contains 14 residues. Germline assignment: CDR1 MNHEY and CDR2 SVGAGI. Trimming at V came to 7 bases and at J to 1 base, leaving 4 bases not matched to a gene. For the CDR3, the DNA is TGTGCCAGCACCCGGGACAGGGCGAACACTGAAGCTTTCTTT. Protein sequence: CASTRDRANTEAFF.

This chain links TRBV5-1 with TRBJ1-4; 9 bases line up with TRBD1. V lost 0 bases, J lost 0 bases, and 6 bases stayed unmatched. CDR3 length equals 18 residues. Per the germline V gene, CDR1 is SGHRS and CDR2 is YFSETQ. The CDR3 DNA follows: TGCGCCAGCAGCTTGGCCTTGGGACAGGGAGCAACTAATGAAAAACTGTTTTTT. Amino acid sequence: CASSLALGQGATNEKLFF.

In DNA, the CDR3 is TGTGCCTGGAGTGTACCAGTTCCCCAAGCTTTCTTT. This gives the protein CAWSVPVPQAFF. This chain uses TRBV30 with TRBJ1-1, with D unresolved. Germline V gene lookup returns CDR1 GTSNPN and CDR2 SVGIG (reference sequence). The ends were cut back, 0 bases at V and 9 bases at J, with 11 bases in the middle. This CDR3 has 12 amino acids.

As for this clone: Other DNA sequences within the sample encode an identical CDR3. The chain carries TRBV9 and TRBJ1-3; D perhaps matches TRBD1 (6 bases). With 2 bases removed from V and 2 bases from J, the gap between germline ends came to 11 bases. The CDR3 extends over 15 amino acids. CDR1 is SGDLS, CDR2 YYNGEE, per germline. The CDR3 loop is CASSVVQGPGNTIYF. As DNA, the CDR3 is TGTGCCAGCAGCGTCGTACAGGGTCCTGGAAACACCATATATTTT.

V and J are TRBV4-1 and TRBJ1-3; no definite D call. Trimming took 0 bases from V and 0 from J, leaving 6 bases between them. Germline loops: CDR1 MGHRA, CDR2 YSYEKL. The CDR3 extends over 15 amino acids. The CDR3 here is CASSQERISGNTIYF. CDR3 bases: TGCGCCAGCAGCCAAGAGAGGATCTCTGGAAACACCATATATTTT.

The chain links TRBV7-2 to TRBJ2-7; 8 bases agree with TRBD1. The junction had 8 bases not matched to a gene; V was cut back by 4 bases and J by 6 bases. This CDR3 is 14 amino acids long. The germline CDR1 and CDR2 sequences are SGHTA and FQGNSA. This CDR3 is CASSSLGTGGEQYF. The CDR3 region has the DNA TGTGCCAGCAGCTCCCTGGGGACAGGCGGCGAGCAGTACTTC.

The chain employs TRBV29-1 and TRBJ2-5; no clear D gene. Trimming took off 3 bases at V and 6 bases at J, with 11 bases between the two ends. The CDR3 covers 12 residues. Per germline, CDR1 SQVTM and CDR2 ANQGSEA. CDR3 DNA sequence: TGCAGCGTTGAGGTCCCACAACAGACCCAGTACTTC. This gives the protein CSVEVPQQTQYF.

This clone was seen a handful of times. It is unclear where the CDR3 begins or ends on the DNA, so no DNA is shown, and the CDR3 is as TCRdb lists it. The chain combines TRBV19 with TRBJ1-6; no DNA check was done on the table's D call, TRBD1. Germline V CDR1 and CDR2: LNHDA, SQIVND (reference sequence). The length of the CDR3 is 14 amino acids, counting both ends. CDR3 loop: CASTSDREHSPLHF.